The next 16 T cell receptor beta chains were all read from a single sample in a study of cytomegalovirus exposure and HLA in healthy donors (dated by TCRdb to about 2017). Preparation of the library involved the immunoSEQ multiplex PCR assay. For the multiplex PCR, a mixture combining 60 forward primers for TCR Vbeta segments and 13 reverse primers for TCR Jbeta segments was used. TCRdb's version of the immuneACCESS table is confined to in-frame rearrangements and falls short of the full clone set. An unresolved V gene accounts for under half of the shortfall where checked; the remainder is of unknown origin. This sample gives 150,000 to 200,000 clones in total; 70% to 90% of them show up just once. The ten largest clones add up to around 2.1% of the sample. Sequencing was performed on PBMCs. The receptors derive from a woman in her late teens or twenties in good health and CMV-seropositive.

The CDR3 nucleotides are TGTGCCAGCAGCGCAGCCAGTTGGGACAGCCAAGAGACCCAGTACTTC. Its translation is CASSAASWDSQETQYF. The V call is TRBV5-4, the J call TRBJ2-5; TRBD1 matches 7 bases. CDR1 is SGHNT, CDR2 YYREEE, per germline (reference sequence). The V segment lost 4 bases and the J segment 1 base; nucleotides outside the gene matches: 10. The CDR3 has 16 amino acids. Combining the CDR3 with reference TRBV5-4 and TRBJ2-5 gives the whole variable domain ETGVTQSPTHLIKTRGQQVTLRCSSQSGHNTVSWYQQALGQGPQFIFQYYREEENGRGNFPPRFSGLQFPNYSSELNVNALELDDSALYLCASSAASWDSQETQYFGPGTRLLVL.

The chain employs TRBV7-9 and TRBJ1-1; D gene uncertain. The V end lost 5 bases, the J end lost 7 bases, and 11 bases lay between the germline ends. Per the germline V gene, CDR1 is SEHNR and CDR2 is FQNEAQ (reference sequence). There are 12 residues in the CDR3. This chain's CDR3 is CASSAAGGEAFF. Written as DNA, the CDR3 is TGTGCCAGCAGCGCCGCGGGTGGTGAAGCTTTCTTT. Variable domain in full (rest from reference TRBV7-9 and TRBJ1-1): DTGVSQNPRHKITKRGQNVTFRCDPISEHNRLYWYRQTLGQGPEFLTYFQNEAQLEKSRLLSDRFSAERPKGSFSTLEIQRTEQGDSAMYLCASSAAGGEAFFGQGTRLTVV.

The J gene is TRBJ1-1, the V gene TRBV18; D is ambiguous. In germline, CDR1 is KGHSH, CDR2 LQKENI. V lost 2 bases and J lost 5, with 6 bases in between. The CDR3 is 12 residues long. The DNA for the CDR3 is TGTGCCAGCTCACCATATGTGACTGAAGCTTTCTTT. Its translation: CASSPYVTEAFF.

The rearrangement joins TRBV5-1 to TRBJ1-3, with D unresolved. Trimming removed 0 bases from V and 6 bases from J, with 13 bases in between. CDR3 length: 15 residues. The germline V gene encodes CDR1 SGHRS and CDR2 YFSETQ. CDR3 sequence (DNA): TGCGCCAGCAGCTTGGAGAGTTCCTTATCAAACACCATATATTTT. Protein sequence: CASSLESSLSNTIYF.

This CDR3 is CASSLQGVGETQYF. CDR3 nucleotide sequence: TGTGCCAGCAGTTTACAGGGGGTCGGGGAGACCCAGTACTTC. The J gene is TRBJ2-5, the V gene TRBV6-6; 8 positions match TRBD1. There are 14 residues in the CDR3. Trimming removed 4 bases from V and 5 bases from J; junction bases left unmatched: 6. CDR1 is MNHNY, CDR2 SVGAGI, per germline (reference sequence).

The rearrangement links TRBV29-1 to TRBJ1-2; D unclear. Germline values: CDR1 SQVTM, CDR2 ANQGSEA. The CDR3 has 10 residues. Trimming took 5 bases from V and 6 from J, leaving 7 bases between them. CDR3 sequence reads: CSVWEDGYTF. In DNA, the CDR3 is TGCAGCGTTTGGGAGGATGGCTACACCTTC.

V usage is TRBV18 and J usage is TRBJ1-1; 10 bases are a match to TRBD1. The germline V gene has CDR1 KGHSH and CDR2 LQKENI. The trim removed 5 bases at V and 5 bases at J, leaving 5 bases unmatched. The CDR3 totals 14 residues. CDR3 bases: TGTGCCAGCTCAATGGACAGGGGGAGGACTGAAGCTTTCTTT. This encodes CASSMDRGRTEAFF.

The rearrangement joins TRBV5-1 to TRBJ1-2, with 7 positions matching TRBD1. V dropped 0 bases and J dropped 5; count of bases not matched to a gene: 13. Germline lookup yields CDR1 SGHRS and CDR2 YFSETQ. The CDR3 loop spans 17 amino acids. In DNA form, the CDR3 reads TGCGCCAGCAGCTTGGCACCGTGGCAGGGGGAGAGGTATGGCTACACCTTC. As protein: CASSLAPWQGERYGYTF.

The chain combines TRBV18 with TRBJ2-7; possible D gene TRBD1, 6 bases. Germline V gene sequence: CDR1 KGHSH, CDR2 LQKENI. The V end was cut by 5 bases, the J end by 1 base, with 9 bases between. The CDR3 spans 13 residues. In DNA form, the CDR3 reads TGTGCCAGCTCAGCGGACAGTTCCTACGAGCAGTACGTC. This codes for CASSADSSYEQYV.

This clone appeared a single time. The V call is TRBV15, the J call TRBJ2-3, with D tentatively TRBD1 (6 bases). This CDR3 has 14 residues. Looked up from germline, CDR1 is LNHNV and CDR2 is YYDKDF (reference sequence). Between the trimmed V and J ends, which lost 3 bases and 4 bases, there was a span of 11 bases. Here the CDR3 reads CATSSGWGPDTQYF. As DNA, the CDR3 is TGTGCCACCAGCAGCGGGTGGGGGCCAGATACGCAGTATTTT.

V and J are TRBV5-1 and TRBJ2-3, with TRBD2 as a possible D gene (5 bases). The germline V gene encodes CDR1 SGHRS and CDR2 YFSETQ. CDR3 length equals 15 residues. Trimming took off 0 bases at V and 1 base at J, with 9 bases between the two ends. The CDR3 region is CASSLVEAGTDTQYF. The CDR3 bases are TGCGCCAGCAGCTTGGTCGAAGCGGGCACAGATACGCAGTATTTT.

This chain uses TRBV5-1 with TRBJ2-1, with TRBD2 as a possible D gene (6 bases). Germline V gives CDR1 SGHRS, CDR2 YFSETQ. The CDR3 loop spans 14 amino acids. Trimming left V 1 base short and J 8 bases short, with 13 bases between. This chain's CDR3 is CASSLHWEVDEQFF. The CDR3 nucleotides are TGCGCCAGCAGCTTGCATTGGGAGGTGGATGAGCAGTTCTTC.

This clone showed up just a few times. This chain joins TRBV29-1 and TRBJ1-2; tentatively, D is TRBD1 (6 bases). CDR3 size: 14 residues. Between the trimmed V and J ends, which lost 1 base and 3 bases, there was a span of 12 bases. Germline CDR1 is SQVTM and CDR2 is ANQGSEA. This CDR3 reads CSVEAAQGHYGYTF. CDR3 coding DNA: TGCAGCGTTGAAGCGGCTCAGGGGCACTATGGCTACACCTTC.

The table lists this clone with a few counts. V is TRBV5-4 and J is TRBJ2-7; TRBD2 aligns across 8 bases. The CDR3 covers 15 residues. Germline loops: CDR1 SGHNT, CDR2 YYREEE (reference sequence). Trimming at V came to 3 bases and at J to 0 bases, leaving 5 bases not matched to a gene. CDR3 amino acids: CASSSGLGHSYEQYV. The CDR3 nucleotides read TGTGCCAGCAGCTCGGGACTAGGACACTCCTACGAGCAGTACGTC.

This chain links TRBV5-1 with TRBJ2-5; 7 bases agree with TRBD2. Trimming cost V 4 bases and J 4 bases; bases outside gene matches: 10. This CDR3 spans 15 amino acids. CDR1 and CDR2 (germline): SGHRS, YFSETQ. CDR3 nucleotides: TGCGCCAGCAGCCCGGGAGGTCCAAAAGCAGAGACCCAGTACTTC. This translates into CASSPGGPKAETQYF.

The chain employs TRBV18 and TRBJ1-2; TRBD1 matches 9 bases. Germline V gene data show CDR1 as KGHSH and CDR2 as LQKENI. J lost 8 bases, V lost 4 bases, and 8 bases had no gene match. The CDR3 length is 14 residues. The CDR3 is CASSLGQGRGGYTF. CDR3 DNA sequence: TGTGCCAGCTCACTAGGACAGGGGCGAGGAGGCTACACCTTC.